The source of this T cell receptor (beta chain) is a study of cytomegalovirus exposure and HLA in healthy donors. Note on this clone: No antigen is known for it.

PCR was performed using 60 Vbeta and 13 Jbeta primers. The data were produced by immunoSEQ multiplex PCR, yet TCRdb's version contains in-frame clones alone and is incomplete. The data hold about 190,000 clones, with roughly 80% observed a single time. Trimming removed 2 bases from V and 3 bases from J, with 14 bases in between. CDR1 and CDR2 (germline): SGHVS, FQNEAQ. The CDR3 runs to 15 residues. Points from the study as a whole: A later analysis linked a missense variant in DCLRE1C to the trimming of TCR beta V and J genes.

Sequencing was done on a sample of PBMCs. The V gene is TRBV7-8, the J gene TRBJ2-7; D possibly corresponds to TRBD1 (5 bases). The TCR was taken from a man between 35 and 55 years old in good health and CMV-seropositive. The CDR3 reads CASSLIRTDIYEQYF. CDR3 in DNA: TGTGCCAGCAGCTTAATACGGACGGACATCTACGAGCAGTACTTC. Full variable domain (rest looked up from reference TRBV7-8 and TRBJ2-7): GAGVSQSPRYKVAKRGQDVALRCDPISGHVSLFWYQQALGQGPEFLTYFQNEAQLDKSGLPSDRFFAERPEGSVSTLKIQRTQQEDSAVYLCASSLIRTDIYEQYFGPGTRLTVT.